Below, 21 T cell receptor beta chains from the same sample are listed, as sequenced in a study of metastatic and nonmetastatic thyroid tumors (dated by TCRdb to between 2020 and 2021). The protocol used for the library was PCR. The sequencer listed for this sample is Illumina HiSeq 4000. The public sequencing data were trimmed at Q25 with fastp and processed into clonotypes with MiXCR by TCRdb, which kept only in-frame beta chains. Counted in this sample were about 16,000 clones; roughly 25% of them appeared once. In total, the top ten clones hold roughly 9.7% of the sample. None of the patients had been given any treatment before thyroid surgery. Sequenced material: blood. The receptors stem from a male donor with papillary thyroid cancer or a benign thyroid nodule (not recorded which). Some clones in this sample may be carry-over from other donors' samples.

CDR3 in amino acids: CSASPSGTYEQYF. Written as DNA, the CDR3 is TGCAGTGCTAGCCCAAGTGGGACCTACGAGCAGTACTTC. The chain employs TRBV20-1 and TRBJ2-7; D ambiguous. The germline V gene encodes CDR1 DFQATT and CDR2 SNEGSKA (reference sequence). CDR3 length equals 13 residues. V shed 3 bases and J shed 2 bases, with 11 bases lying between them.

This clone was recorded at least ten times. The chain joins TRBV25-1 to TRBJ1-6; D perhaps matches TRBD1 (6 bases). This CDR3 has 16 amino acids. Germline V gene lookup returns CDR1 MGHDK and CDR2 SYGVNS. V was trimmed by 2 bases and J by 9 bases, leaving 17 bases between them. CDR3 coding DNA: TGTGCCAGCAGTGAAACAGGGAGGGAAAATTTTTCACCCCTCCACTTT. This gives the protein CASSETGRENFSPLHF.

This clone was counted at least ten times. The CDR3 DNA reads TGTGCCAGCTCACCGGGGACAGGGAGGGATGGCTACACCTTC. This gives the protein CASSPGTGRDGYTF. The chain has TRBV18 and TRBJ1-2; 9 nucleotides align to TRBD1. V dropped 3 bases and J dropped 6; count of bases not matched to a gene: 5. CDR3 length: 14 amino acids. Per germline, CDR1 KGHSH and CDR2 LQKENI.

Many counts were recorded for this clone. V gene TRBV7-3 combines with J gene TRBJ2-4; tentative D call: TRBD2 (5 bases). From germline, CDR1 is SGHTA and CDR2 FQGTGA. V gave up 5 bases and J gave up 9 bases, with 23 bases separating them. CDR3 length equals 16 residues. The CDR3 spells CASSIPLLGILGIQYF. As DNA, the CDR3 is TGTGCCAGCAGCATCCCACTACTCGGGATCCTAGGCATTCAGTACTTC.

This chain connects TRBV28 to TRBJ2-7; 7 nucleotides agree with TRBD1. This CDR3 spans 17 amino acids. The germline CDR1 and CDR2 sequences are MDHEN and SYDVKM. V lost 6 bases and J lost 2; bases outside the gene matches: 16. DNA of the CDR3: TGTGCCAGCAGCCCCGGCTCCGGACAGGACAATCCCTACGAGCAGTACTTC. This gives the protein CASSPGSGQDNPYEQYF. The entire variable domain, with the rest obtained from reference TRBV28 and TRBJ2-7, is as follows: DVKVTQSSRYLVKRTGEKVFLECVQDMDHENMFWYRQDPGLGLRLIYFSYDVKMKEKGDIPEGYSVSREKKERFSLILESASTNQTSMYLCASSPGSGQDNPYEQYFGPGTRLTVT.

This clone was seen ten or more times. In DNA, the CDR3 is TGCGCCAGCAGCTTTGGCGGGGGGGCGAAGGAGCAGTACTTC. This codes for CASSFGGGAKEQYF. V usage is TRBV5-1 and J usage is TRBJ2-7; 9 positions agree with TRBD2. Trimming at V came to 2 bases and at J to 7 bases, leaving 7 bases not matched to a gene. Germline CDR1 SGHRS, CDR2 YFSETQ. The CDR3 extends over 14 amino acids.

In its sample, this clone was seen many times. V is TRBV18 and J is TRBJ2-1, with 7 positions matching TRBD2. The germline CDR1 and CDR2 sequences are KGHSH and LQKENI. The CDR3 spans 16 residues. J was trimmed by 2 bases and V by 9 bases; bases with no gene match: 13. The DNA for the CDR3 is TGTGCCAGTTCGGGGTTAACGGCGGGAGCCTACAATGAGCAGTTCTTC. The encoded protein is CASSGLTAGAYNEQFF.

This clone has a count of ten or more. A much larger clone lies one base from this, so it may be a read error. This chain links TRBV7-9 with TRBJ2-7; 8 bases match TRBD1. Germline values: CDR1 SEHNR, CDR2 FQNEAQ (reference sequence). The CDR3 contains 15 residues. The CDR3 here is CVSSQTGDSSYEQYF. As DNA, the CDR3 is TGTGTCAGCAGCCAGACAGGGGATAGCTCCTACGAGCAGTACTTC.

This clone has at least ten counts. This chain joins TRBV3-1 and TRBJ1-4, with TRBD1 identical over 7 bases. The CDR3 is made up of 16 amino acids. V was pared by 3 bases and J by 5 bases, with 9 bases of the junction left unmatched. CDR1 is LGHDT, CDR2 YNNKEL, per germline (reference sequence). The CDR3 DNA reads TGTGCCAGCAGCCATGGAGGGACAGTTCGAAATGAAAAACTGTTTTTT. It translates to CASSHGGTVRNEKLFF.

This clone was seen only a few times. The chain links TRBV4-2 to TRBJ2-2, with 11 nucleotides matching TRBD2. CDR1 is LGHNA and CDR2 is YNFKEQ in the germline V gene. V shed 1 base, J shed 8 bases, and the junction held 9 bases outside the gene matches. There are 17 residues in the CDR3. CDR3 protein: CASSQGASGRPEGELFF. Here the CDR3 DNA reads TGTGCCAGCAGCCAAGGGGCTAGCGGGAGGCCTGAGGGGGAGCTGTTTTTT.

The chain joins TRBV20-1 to TRBJ1-2; TRBD1 matches 8 bases. The germline V gene has CDR1 DFQATT and CDR2 SNEGSKA (reference sequence). V gave up 1 base and J gave up 4 bases; unmatched junction bases: 11. The length of the CDR3 is 16 residues. CDR3: CSARVSAQGAVYGYTF. CDR3 nucleotide sequence: TGCAGTGCTAGAGTTTCAGCCCAGGGGGCGGTCTATGGCTACACCTTC.

The chain couples TRBV11-3 to TRBJ2-7, with D perhaps TRBD1 (6 bases). The CDR3 is 12 amino acids. V was pared by 4 bases and J by 4 bases, with 8 bases between. The germline V gene encodes CDR1 SGHNT and CDR2 YENEEA. Here the CDR3 DNA reads TGTGCCAGCAGCTCACAGGGTTACGAGCAGTACTTC. Protein: CASSSQGYEQYF.

This clone appeared many times. At one boundary the junction diverges from the germline segment, which might be a read error. V is TRBV7-7 and J is TRBJ1-5, with 7 nucleotides matching TRBD1. This CDR3 is 15 amino acids long. The V gene's germline CDR1 is SSHAT and CDR2 FNYEAQ (reference sequence). The CDR3 loop is CASSSLTGVDQPQHF. Written as DNA, the CDR3 is TGTGCTAGCAGCTCTCTCACAGGGGTCGATCAGCCCCAGCATTTT.

The V and J genes are TRBV6-2 or TRBV6-3 and TRBJ2-3; TRBD1 might be the D (5 bases). V was clipped by 8 bases and J by 2 bases, with 14 bases between them. CDR3 length: 14 amino acids. The germline V gene encodes CDR1 MNHEY and CDR2 SVGEGT. The CDR3 region has the DNA TGTGCCAGCCTCTGTGGGGCGGCCACAGATACGCAGTATTTT. Encoded protein: CASLCGAATDTQYF.

This chain joins TRBV27 and TRBJ1-6, with D perhaps matching TRBD1 (5 bases). V was clipped by 6 bases and J by 10 bases, with 16 bases between them. Germline CDR1 MNHEY, CDR2 SMNVEV (reference sequence). The CDR3 spans 14 residues. This CDR3 is CASSRRDLLSPLHF. In nucleotides, the CDR3 is TGTGCCAGCAGCCGCCGGGACCTACTCTCACCCCTCCACTTT.

This clone was detected ten times or more. This sequence joins TRBV18 and TRBJ2-5; 10 bases fit TRBD1. The germline V gene encodes CDR1 KGHSH and CDR2 LQKENI. This CDR3 is built from 15 residues. The V gene end was trimmed by 5 bases and the J gene end by 4 bases; junction bases not matched to a gene: 7. CDR3 loop: CASSTKTGGRETQYF. The CDR3, as DNA: TGTGCCAGCTCAACCAAGACAGGGGGCCGAGAGACCCAGTACTTC.

This chain joins TRBV20-1 and TRBJ1-2; no definite D call. The length of the CDR3 is 13 residues. V dropped 4 bases and J dropped 4 bases, with 13 bases sitting between them. The germline V gene has CDR1 DFQATT and CDR2 SNEGSKA (reference sequence). The CDR3 spells CSATYQVVYGYTF. The CDR3 bases are TGCAGTGCTACTTATCAGGTGGTCTATGGCTACACCTTC.

This clone was seen ten or more times. The V and J genes are TRBV28 and TRBJ2-3, with D hard to call. Germline values: CDR1 MDHEN, CDR2 SYDVKM. This CDR3 spans 14 amino acids. V lost 5 bases to trimming and J lost 4 bases, with 13 bases between them. The chain's CDR3 is CASSLAPPPDTQYF. CDR3 nucleotides: TGTGCCAGCAGTCTGGCCCCCCCCCCAGATACGCAGTATTTT.

This clone is labeled medium-sized (0.01 to 0.1%). The chain links TRBV6-1 to TRBJ2-7, with 7 bases aligning to TRBD2. From germline, CDR1 is MNHNS and CDR2 SASEGT. V lost 6 bases and J lost 4; bases outside the gene matches: 12. CDR3 length: 15 residues. The CDR3 region is CASRSRLRETYEQYF. The CDR3, as DNA: TGTGCCAGCAGATCCCGACTGCGGGAGACTTACGAGCAGTACTTC.

V and J are TRBV4-3 and TRBJ2-7; 9 positions agree with TRBD2. Unmatched junction bases numbered 6, after V lost 3 bases and J lost 3 bases. The length of the CDR3 is 15 residues. The germline gives CDR1 LGHNA, CDR2 YSLEER. The CDR3 DNA reads TGCGCCAGCAGCCAGAATAGCGGGGGCTACTACGAGCAGTACTTC. As protein: CASSQNSGGYYEQYF.

This clone showed up many times. This may arise from a read error, as a much more abundant clone is one base away. This sample also contains other DNA sequences that code for the same CDR3. The chain couples TRBV30 to TRBJ2-7; maybe TRBD2 (6 bases). CDR3 length equals 14 residues. Germline CDR1 reads GTSNPN; CDR2 reads SVGIG (reference sequence). The germline V and J ends were trimmed by 7 bases and 5 bases, with 21 bases remaining between them. The CDR3 sequence is CALGRAGRRDEQYF. The CDR3 DNA reads TGTGCCTTGGGTCGGGCGGGGAGAAGGGACGAGCAGTACTTC.